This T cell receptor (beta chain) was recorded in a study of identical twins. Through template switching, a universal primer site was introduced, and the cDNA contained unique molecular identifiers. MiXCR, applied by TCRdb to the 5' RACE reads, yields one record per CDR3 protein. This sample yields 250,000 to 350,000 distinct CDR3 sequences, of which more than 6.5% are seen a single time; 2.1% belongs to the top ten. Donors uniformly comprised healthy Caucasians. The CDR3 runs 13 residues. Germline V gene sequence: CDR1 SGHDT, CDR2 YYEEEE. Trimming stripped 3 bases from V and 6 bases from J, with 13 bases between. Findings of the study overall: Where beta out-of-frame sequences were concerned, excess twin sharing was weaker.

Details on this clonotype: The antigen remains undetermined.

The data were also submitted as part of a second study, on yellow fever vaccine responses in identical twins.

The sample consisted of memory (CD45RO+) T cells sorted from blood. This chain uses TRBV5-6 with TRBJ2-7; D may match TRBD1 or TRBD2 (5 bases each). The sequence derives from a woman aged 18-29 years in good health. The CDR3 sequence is CASSWVSGAEQYF. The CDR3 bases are TGTGCCAGCAGCTGGGTTTCCGGGGCCGAGCAGTACTTC.